What follows describes a single T cell receptor (beta chain). There is no known antigen for this receptor. No qualities accompany the bases; no much larger clone lies one base away. The sample is drawn from a study of blood T cell repertoires in COVID-19 (dated by TCRdb to about 2020). With regard to the full study: The collaborator samples originated in the United States, Italy and Spain and spanned the acute and convalescent phases of COVID-19. Deeply sampled blood TCRbeta repertoires from subjects exposed to, actively infected with, or recovered from COVID-19 were included in the dataset. The prospective study material was composed of cDNA or gDNA derived from T cells, B-cell-depleted T cells, or PBMCs. Sample metadata almost always included a de-identified subject ID, COVID-19 status, age in years and sex. The samples were drawn from two sources: the first 160 participants of the ongoing ImmuneRACE study, and 1,000 to 1,500 subjects contributed by 6 global collaborators. The repertoires were made available in a free public database intended to serve as a resource for research on the immune response to SARS-CoV-2. Where HLA class I and class II types were available, the types were taken from metadata supplied by the sample provider, not from assay-based typing. What the authors observed across the whole study: How much clinical and demographic metadata was included differed by source and by participant, and the metadata was provided uncurated.

TCRbeta CDR3 regions were amplified from genomic DNA by means of the immunoSEQ Assay, a bias-controlled multiplex PCR. In the authors' own workflow: Within the assay, amplification of reference gene primers was used to estimate how many nucleated cells each sample contained. To quantify the absolute abundance of each unique TCRbeta CDR3 rearrangement, sequence reads were collapsed and filtered. For each sample, productive Simpson clonality was calculated by taking the square root of Simpson's diversity index across productive rearrangements. Held by TCRdb, this immuneACCESS table contains in-frame sequences only and omits some clones. Under half of the omission traces to an unresolved V gene where checked; the cause of the rest is unknown. V, J and clone size derive from that table, while D and trimming were established from the DNA sequence. Across this sample there are 150,000 to 200,000 clones, with around 80% seen only once. Roughly 8% of the sample goes to the ten largest clones.

The CDR3 goes from the cysteine to the phenylalanine over 15 residues. Only CDR3 DNA remains: 45 bases, in frame from the first base. Deletion took 3 bases off V and 10 bases off J, with a span of 16 bases between the germline ends. CDR1 and CDR2 (MNHEY, SMNVEV) derive from the germline V gene (reference sequence). Enrolling through a virtual design, the prospective study's participants ranged in age from roughly 18 to 89 years and lived across approximately 25 United States geographic areas. To assign participants to cohorts, the prospective study relied on clinical history that participants themselves reported in a screening survey and a study questionnaire. For ImmuneRACE Cohort 3, a participant was defined as recovered based on two consecutive negative NP/OP PCR tests, clearance by a healthcare professional, or resolution of symptoms. Mobile phlebotomists in the prospective study collected whole blood, serum and a nasopharyngeal or oropharyngeal swab from every participant. Over a roughly 2-month period, participants in the prospective study had the option of providing additional blood draws and questionnaires. Before DNA extraction, blood samples from the prospective study were shipped at room temperature or frozen.

The rearrangement joined TRBV27 to TRBJ1-6; tentative D gene TRBD1, with 6 bases matching. This clonotype originated in a woman aged 50 to 65 who had recovered from COVID-19. The sample taken for sequencing was PBMCs or T cells enriched from blood (not recorded which). The DNA is TGTGCCAGCAGTTTTCAGGGGAACGTTGGCTCACCCCTCCACTTT. Its product reads: CASSFQGNVGSPLHF.